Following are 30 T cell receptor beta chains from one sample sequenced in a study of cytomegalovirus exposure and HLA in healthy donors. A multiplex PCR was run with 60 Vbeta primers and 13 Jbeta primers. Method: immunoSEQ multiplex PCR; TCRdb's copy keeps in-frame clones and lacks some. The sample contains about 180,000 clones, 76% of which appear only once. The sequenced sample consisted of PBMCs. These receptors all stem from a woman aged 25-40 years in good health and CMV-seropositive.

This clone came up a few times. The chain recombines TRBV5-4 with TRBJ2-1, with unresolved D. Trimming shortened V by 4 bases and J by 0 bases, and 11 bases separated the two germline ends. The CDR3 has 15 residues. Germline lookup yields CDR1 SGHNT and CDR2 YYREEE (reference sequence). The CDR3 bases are TGTGCCAGCAGCCTAGACGGCCGCTCCTACAATGAGCAGTTCTTC. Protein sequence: CASSLDGRSYNEQFF.

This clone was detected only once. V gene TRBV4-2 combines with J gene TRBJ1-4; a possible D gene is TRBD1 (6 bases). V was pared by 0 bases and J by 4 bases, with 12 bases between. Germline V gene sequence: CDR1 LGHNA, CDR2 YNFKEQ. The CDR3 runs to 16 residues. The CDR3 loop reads CASSQDKQGDNEKLFF. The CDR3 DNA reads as TGTGCCAGCAGCCAAGATAAACAGGGCGATAATGAAAAACTGTTTTTT.

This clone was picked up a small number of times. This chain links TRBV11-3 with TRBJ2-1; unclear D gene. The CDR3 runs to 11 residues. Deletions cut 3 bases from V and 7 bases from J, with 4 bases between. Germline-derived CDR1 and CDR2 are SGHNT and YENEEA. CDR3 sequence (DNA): TGTGCCAGCAGCTTCAGGAATGAGCAGTTCTTC. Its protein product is CASSFRNEQFF.

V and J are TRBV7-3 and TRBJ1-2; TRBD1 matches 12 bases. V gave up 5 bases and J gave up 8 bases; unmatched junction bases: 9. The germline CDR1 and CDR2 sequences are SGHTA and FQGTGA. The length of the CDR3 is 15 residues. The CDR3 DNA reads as TGTGCCAGCAGCACCGGGGGACAGGGGGCGAGAGGCTACACCTTC. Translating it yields CASSTGGQGARGYTF. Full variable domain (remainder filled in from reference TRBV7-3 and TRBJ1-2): GAGVSQTPSNKVTEKGKYVELRCDPISGHTALYWYRQSLGQGPEFLIYFQGTGAADDSGLPNDRFFAVRPEGSVSTLKIQRTERGDSAVYLCASSTGGQGARGYTFGSGTRLTVV.

The CDR3 bases are TGCAGCGTTGAATCGGGACAGGGAGAGGGGTCCCTCCACTTT. Translation gives CSVESGQGEGSLHF. This rearrangement joins TRBV29-1 to TRBJ1-6; TRBD1 agrees at 9 bases. This CDR3 contains 14 residues. Trimming at V came to 2 bases and at J to 14 bases, leaving 10 bases not matched to a gene. Germline lookup yields CDR1 SQVTM and CDR2 ANQGSEA.

CDR3 loop: CATRGTGGGEKLFF. DNA for the CDR3: TGTGCCACCCGCGGGACAGGGGGAGGAGAAAAACTGTTTTTT. This sequence joins TRBV15 and TRBJ1-4; 11 bases map to TRBD1. The CDR3 consists of 14 residues. The V gene's germline CDR1 is LNHNV and CDR2 YYDKDF (reference sequence). Trimming cost V 8 bases and J 8 bases; bases outside gene matches: 7.

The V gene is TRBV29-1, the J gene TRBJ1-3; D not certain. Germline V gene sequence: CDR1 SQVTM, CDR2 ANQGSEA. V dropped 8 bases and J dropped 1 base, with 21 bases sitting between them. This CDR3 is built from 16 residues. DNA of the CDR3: TGCAGCACCGACCTACGTGGAGGAGAATCTGGAAACACCATATATTTT. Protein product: CSTDLRGGESGNTIYF.

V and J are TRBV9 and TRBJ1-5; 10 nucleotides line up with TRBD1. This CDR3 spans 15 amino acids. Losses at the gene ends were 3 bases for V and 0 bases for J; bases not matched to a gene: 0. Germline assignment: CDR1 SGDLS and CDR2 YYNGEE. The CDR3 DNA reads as TGTGCCAGCAGCGGGACAGGGGGTAGCAATCAGCCCCAGCATTTT. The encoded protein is CASSGTGGSNQPQHF. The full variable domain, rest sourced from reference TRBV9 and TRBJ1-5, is DSGVTQTPKHLITATGQRVTLRCSPRSGDLSVYWYQQSLDQGLQFLIQYYNGEERAKGNILERFSAQQFPDLHSELNLSSLELGDSALYFCASSGTGGSNQPQHFGDGTRLSIL.

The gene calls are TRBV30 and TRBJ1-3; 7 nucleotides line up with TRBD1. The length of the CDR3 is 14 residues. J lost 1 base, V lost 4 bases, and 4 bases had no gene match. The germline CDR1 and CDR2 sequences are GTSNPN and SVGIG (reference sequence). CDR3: CAWTTGDSGNTIYF. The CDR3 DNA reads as TGTGCCTGGACTACAGGGGATTCTGGAAACACCATATATTTT.

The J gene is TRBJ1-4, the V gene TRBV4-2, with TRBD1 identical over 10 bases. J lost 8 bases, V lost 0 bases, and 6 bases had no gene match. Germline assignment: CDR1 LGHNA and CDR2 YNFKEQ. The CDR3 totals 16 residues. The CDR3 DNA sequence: TGTGCCAGCAGCCAAGATGGCGGGACAGGGGTCGAAAAACTGTTTTTT. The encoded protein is CASSQDGGTGVEKLFF.

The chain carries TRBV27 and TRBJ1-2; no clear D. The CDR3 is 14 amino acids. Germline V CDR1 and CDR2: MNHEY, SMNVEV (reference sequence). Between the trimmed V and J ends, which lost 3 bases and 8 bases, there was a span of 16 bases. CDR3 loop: CASSLSPTGRGYTF. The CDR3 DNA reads TGTGCCAGCAGTTTGTCACCAACGGGAAGGGGCTACACCTTC.

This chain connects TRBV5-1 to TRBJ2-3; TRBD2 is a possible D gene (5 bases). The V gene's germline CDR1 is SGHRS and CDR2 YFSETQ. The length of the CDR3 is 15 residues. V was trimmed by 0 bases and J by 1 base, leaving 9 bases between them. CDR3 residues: CASSLGWGGTDTQYF. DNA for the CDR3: TGCGCCAGCAGCTTGGGCTGGGGAGGCACAGATACGCAGTATTTT.

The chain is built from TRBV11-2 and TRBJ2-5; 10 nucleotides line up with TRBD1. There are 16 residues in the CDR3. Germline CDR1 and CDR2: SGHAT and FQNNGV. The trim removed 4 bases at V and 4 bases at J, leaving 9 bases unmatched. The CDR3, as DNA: TGTGCCAGCAGCTATTGGACAGGGGGAATGGTAGAGACCCAGTACTTC. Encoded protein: CASSYWTGGMVETQYF. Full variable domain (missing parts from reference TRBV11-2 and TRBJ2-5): EAGVAQSPRYKIIEKRQSVAFWCNPISGHATLYWYQQILGQGPKLLIQFQNNGVVDDSQLPKDRFSAERLKGVDSTLKIQPAKLEDSAVYLCASSYWTGGMVETQYFGPGTRLLVL.

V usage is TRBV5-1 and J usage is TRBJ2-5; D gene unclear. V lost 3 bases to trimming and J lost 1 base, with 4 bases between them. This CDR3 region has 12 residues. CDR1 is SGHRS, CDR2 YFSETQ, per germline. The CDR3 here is CASSYFQETQYF. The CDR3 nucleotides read TGCGCCAGCAGCTACTTCCAAGAGACCCAGTACTTC.

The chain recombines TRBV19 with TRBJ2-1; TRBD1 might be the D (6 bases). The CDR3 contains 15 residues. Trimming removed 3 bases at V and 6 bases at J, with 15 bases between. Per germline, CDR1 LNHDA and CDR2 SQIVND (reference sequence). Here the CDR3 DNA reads TGTGCCAGTAGTATGAACAGGGTTACCCTCAATGAGCAGTTCTTC. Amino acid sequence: CASSMNRVTLNEQFF.

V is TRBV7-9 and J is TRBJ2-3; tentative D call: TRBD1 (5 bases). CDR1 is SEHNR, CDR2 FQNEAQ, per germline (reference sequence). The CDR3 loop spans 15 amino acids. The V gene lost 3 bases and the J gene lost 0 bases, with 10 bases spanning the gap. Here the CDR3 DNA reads TGTGCCAGCAGCTTCATAGGGGCGAGCACAGATACGCAGTATTTT. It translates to CASSFIGASTDTQYF.

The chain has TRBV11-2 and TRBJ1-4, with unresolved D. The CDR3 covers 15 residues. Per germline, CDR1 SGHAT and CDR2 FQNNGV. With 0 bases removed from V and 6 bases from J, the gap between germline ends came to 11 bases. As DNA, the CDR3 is TGTGCCAGCAGCTTAGAGGCGGGGTCAGATGAAAAACTGTTTTTT. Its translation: CASSLEAGSDEKLFF.

The CDR3 nucleotides are TGTGCCTGGAGCGGACAGCTTCTCACAGATACGCAGTATTTT. Translating gives CAWSGQLLTDTQYF. The rearrangement joins TRBV30 to TRBJ2-3, with a possible D match to TRBD1 (6 bases). Per germline, CDR1 GTSNPN and CDR2 SVGIG (reference sequence). The length of the CDR3 is 14 residues. V was cut by 3 bases and J by 2 bases, with 12 bases left in between. Combining the CDR3 with reference TRBV30 and TRBJ2-3 gives the whole variable domain SQTIHQWPATLVQPVGSPLSLECTVEGTSNPNLYWYRQAAGRGLQLLFYSVGIGQISSEVPQNLSASRPQDRQFILSSKKLLLSDSGFYLCAWSGQLLTDTQYFGPGTRLTVL.

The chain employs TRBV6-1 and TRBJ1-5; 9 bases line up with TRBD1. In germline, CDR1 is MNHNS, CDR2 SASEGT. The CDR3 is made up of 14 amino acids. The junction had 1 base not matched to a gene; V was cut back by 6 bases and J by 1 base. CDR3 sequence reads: CASRGQGSNQPQHF. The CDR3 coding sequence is TGTGCCAGCAGGGGACAGGGAAGCAATCAGCCCCAGCATTTT.

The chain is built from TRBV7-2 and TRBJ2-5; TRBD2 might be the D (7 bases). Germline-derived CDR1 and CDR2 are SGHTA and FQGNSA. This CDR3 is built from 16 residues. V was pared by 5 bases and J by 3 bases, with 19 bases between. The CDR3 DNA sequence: TGTGCCAGCAGCCCTCGCGATAGGGGGGGAAAAGAGACCCAGTACTTC. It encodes CASSPRDRGGKETQYF.

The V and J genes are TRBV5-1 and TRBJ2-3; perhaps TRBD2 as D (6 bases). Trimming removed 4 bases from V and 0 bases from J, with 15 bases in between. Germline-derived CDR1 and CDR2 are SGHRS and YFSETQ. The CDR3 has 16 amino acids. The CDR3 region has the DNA TGCGCCAGCAGCCCACTGACCGGGGGAAGCACAGATACGCAGTATTTT. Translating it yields CASSPLTGGSTDTQYF.

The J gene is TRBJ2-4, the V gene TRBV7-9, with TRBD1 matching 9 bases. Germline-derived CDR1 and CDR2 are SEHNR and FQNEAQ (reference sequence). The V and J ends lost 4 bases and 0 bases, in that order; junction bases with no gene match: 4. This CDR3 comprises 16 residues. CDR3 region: CASSSRDREAKNIQYF. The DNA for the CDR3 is TGTGCCAGCAGCTCAAGGGACAGGGAAGCCAAAAACATTCAGTACTTC.

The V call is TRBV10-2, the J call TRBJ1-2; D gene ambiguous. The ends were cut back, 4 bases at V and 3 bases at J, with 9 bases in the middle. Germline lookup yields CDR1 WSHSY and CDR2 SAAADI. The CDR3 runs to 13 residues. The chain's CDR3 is CASSGRSDYGYTF. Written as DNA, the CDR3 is TGCGCCAGCAGTGGCCGGAGCGACTATGGCTACACCTTC.

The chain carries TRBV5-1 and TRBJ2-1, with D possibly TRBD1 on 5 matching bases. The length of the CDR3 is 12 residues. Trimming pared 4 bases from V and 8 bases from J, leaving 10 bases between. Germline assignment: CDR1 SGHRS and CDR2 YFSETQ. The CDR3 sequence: CASSSQGYEQFF. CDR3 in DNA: TGCGCCAGCAGCAGCCAGGGATATGAGCAGTTCTTC.

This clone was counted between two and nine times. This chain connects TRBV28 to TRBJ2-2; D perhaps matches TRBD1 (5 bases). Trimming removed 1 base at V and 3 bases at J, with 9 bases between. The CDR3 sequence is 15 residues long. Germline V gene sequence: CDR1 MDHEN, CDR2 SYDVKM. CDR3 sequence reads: CASSLFLGHTGELFF. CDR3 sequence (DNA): TGTGCCAGCAGTTTATTCTTGGGGCACACCGGGGAGCTGTTTTTT.

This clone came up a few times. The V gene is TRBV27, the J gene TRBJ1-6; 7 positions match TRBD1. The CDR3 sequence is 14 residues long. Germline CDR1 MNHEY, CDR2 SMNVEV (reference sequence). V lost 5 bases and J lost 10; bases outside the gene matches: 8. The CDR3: CASSRYRGQSPLHF. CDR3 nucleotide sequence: TGTGCCAGCAGTCGATACAGGGGCCAGTCACCCCTCCACTTT.

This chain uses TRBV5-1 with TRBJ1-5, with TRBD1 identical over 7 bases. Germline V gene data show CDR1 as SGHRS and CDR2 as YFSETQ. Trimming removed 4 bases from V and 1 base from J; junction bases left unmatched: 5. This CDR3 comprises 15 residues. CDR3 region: CASSPGQSSNQPQHF. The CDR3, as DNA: TGCGCCAGCAGCCCGGGACAGTCGAGCAATCAGCCCCAGCATTTT.

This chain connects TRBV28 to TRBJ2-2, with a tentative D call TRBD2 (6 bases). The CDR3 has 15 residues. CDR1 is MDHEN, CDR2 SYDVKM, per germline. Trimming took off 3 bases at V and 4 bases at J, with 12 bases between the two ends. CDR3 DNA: TGTGCCAGCAGTTTTTTTCGGGGAGGCACCGGGGAGCTGTTTTTT. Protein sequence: CASSFFRGGTGELFF.

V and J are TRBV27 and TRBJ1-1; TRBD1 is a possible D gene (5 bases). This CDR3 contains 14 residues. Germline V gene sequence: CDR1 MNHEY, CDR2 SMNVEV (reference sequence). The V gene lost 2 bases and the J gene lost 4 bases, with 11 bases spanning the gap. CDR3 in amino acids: CASSLAGVSTEAFF. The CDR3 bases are TGTGCCAGCAGTTTAGCGGGGGTAAGCACTGAAGCTTTCTTT.

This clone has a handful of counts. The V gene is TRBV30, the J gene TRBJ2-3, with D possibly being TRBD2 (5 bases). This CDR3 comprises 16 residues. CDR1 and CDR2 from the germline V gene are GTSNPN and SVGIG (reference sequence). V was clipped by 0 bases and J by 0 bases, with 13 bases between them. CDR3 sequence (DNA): TGTGCCTGGAGTGTAACGGAGCGGCTAAGCACAGATACGCAGTATTTT. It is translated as CAWSVTERLSTDTQYF.